This TCR beta chain was documented in a study of T cells after yellow fever vaccination. TCRdb reprocessed the 5' RACE reads via MiXCR and lists one record per CDR3 protein. Of approximately 32,000 distinct CDR3 sequences in the sample, roughly a tenth are singletons; the top ten hold roughly 12%. This CDR3 has 15 amino acids. Germline loops: CDR1 MNHNS, CDR2 SASEGT. V lost 2 bases to trimming and J lost 0 bases, with 8 bases between them. This clonotype showed up many times. The specimen was PBMCs, either bulk or a sorted T-cell subset (CD4+, CD8+, memory, or dextramer-sorted; not recorded which), collected roughly 15 days after the first yellow fever vaccination. The receptor was isolated from a man between 18 and 35 years old who received the YFV17D yellow fever vaccine. The chain couples TRBV6-1 to TRBJ1-3; tentative D call: TRBD1 (5 bases). CDR3 residues: CASSETGDSGNTIYF. CDR3 sequence (DNA): TGTGCCAGCAGTGAAACGGGGGACTCTGGAAACACCATATATTTT.